The TCR beta chain described here comes from a study of T-cell reconstitution after alpha-beta-depleted transplantation in children. The TCRbeta library incorporated unique molecular identifiers. TCRdb re-derived calls from the PCR reads in MiXCR, one entry per CDR3 protein. The sample records over 150,000 distinct CDR3 sequences, roughly 14% being singletons. V was pared by 3 bases and J by 10 bases, with 6 bases of the junction left unmatched. This CDR3 contains 14 residues. Sample: PBMCs from the stem cell graft donor, taken from the stem cell graft. The TCR originated in a human donor who donated a stem cell graft to a child with acute lymphoblastic leukemia. The chain recombines TRBV12-3 or TRBV12-4 with TRBJ1-6, with 7 bases fitting TRBD1. The CDR3 DNA follows: TGTGCCAGCAGTTTTCAACAGGGGATATCACCCCTCCACTTT. It specifies CASSFQQGISPLHF.